This record looks at one TCR beta chain sequence and its context. Its cognate antigen has yet to be identified. Base qualities were left out, and no much larger clone turns up one base away. This specimen comes from a study of T cells after yellow fever vaccination (dated by TCRdb to between 2018 and 2020). Regarding the research as a whole: The SMART-Seq v4 Ultra Low Input RNA kit was used to prepare libraries from fractions with low cell numbers. Blood was collected at multiple timepoints before and after primary and secondary immunization, and bulk PBMC replicates and cell subsets were isolated. Two healthy male donors made up the cohort, one aged 18 to 30 years and the other aged 30 to 40 years. To follow T-cell clones before and after both primary and booster YFV17D yellow fever vaccination, bulk TCR alpha and beta repertoires underwent longitudinal sequencing. Overall study outcomes, separate from this receptor: Because abundant contaminating clonotypes from the bulk population could be contained in FACS-sorted repertoires, computational filtering was required. Because the study included only a couple of donors, the extent to which the findings can be generalized is limited. A small fraction of clonotypes appeared in both the CD4 and CD8 compartments, likely as a result of convergent recombination. After the booster, most of the clones that had expanded following primary vaccination were detected again (96% of CD4 and around 90% of CD8), which suggests that memory was broadly maintained. Compared with the primary T-cell response, the secondary T-cell response was weaker but faster, peaking on day 5 rather than day 15.

The treatment or condition label corresponds to: live attenuated yellow fever vaccine strain. At each blood-draw timepoint, two biological replicates of bulk PBMCs were collected. PBMCs were isolated from peripheral blood using a standard Ficoll-Paque protocol. RNA was extracted with TriZol from bulk PBMCs, CD4 and CD8 fractions, and dextramer-positive and dextramer-negative fractions. The germline V gene specifies SGHAT as CDR1 and FQNNGV as CDR2. The V end loses 5 bases and the J end loses 3 bases, and a stretch of 15 bases separates them. Inclusive of the bounding cysteine and phenylalanine, the CDR3 is 15 residues long. The sequence is cut down to CDR3 DNA, 45 bases in frame from base 1. TCR cDNA was synthesized by 5'RACE template switching, which introduced a universal primer site and unique molecular identifiers. Priming of cDNA synthesis was performed from both the TCR alpha and TCR beta constant segments. Library amplification involved two PCR steps, and the second step added sample barcodes and sequencing adapters. Sequencing of libraries was done on Illumina HiSeq 2500 (2x100 bp) or NovaSeq (2x150 bp). The paper's data handling went like this. MIGEC handled demultiplexing of reads and collapsing into UMI consensus sequences, while MiXCR performed V(D)J alignment. Using edgeR on replicate PBMC samples, clonotypes were called vaccine-responding if FDR was below 0.01 and the log2 fold change was above 5 up to day 15. CD4 or CD8 identity was assigned to each bulk clonotype according to whether the clonotype was present at higher abundance in the sequenced CD4 repertoire or the sequenced CD8 repertoire. Starting from the raw public reads, TCRdb applied fastp trimming at Q25, assembled clones with MiXCR and retained in-frame beta chains. Each record represents a unique CDR3 protein, reported with the most common genes and DNA among its rows. In this record, the V and J calls reflect TCRdb's handling and not the investigators' own analysis. Present in this sample are hundreds of thousands of distinct CDR3 sequences, roughly an eighth of which were seen just once. The ten top clones hold 15% of the sample.

The specimen comprised PBMCs, sampled on the day of the yellow fever booster vaccination. The chain couples TRBV11-2 to TRBJ2-3, with the D gene uncertain. This sequence originates from a man aged 25 to 40 who received the YFV17D yellow fever vaccine. The nucleotides read TGTGCCAGCAGCCCGGCCCCTAAATGGACAGATACGCAGTATTTT. Translated, it reads CASSPAPKWTDTQYF.